Below are 21 T cell receptor beta chains sequenced from a single sample in a study of control samples from healthy donors and cancer patients. TCRdb's table, derived via immunoSEQ multiplex PCR, lists solely in-frame clones and lacks some. Counted here are 150,000 to 200,000 clones, 75% to 95% occurring once; the ten biggest clones make up around 2%. The specimen sequenced was blood. These receptors all come from a middle-aged woman in good health.

The V gene is TRBV3-1 (or the pseudogene TRBV3-2), the J gene TRBJ2-5; 9 bases agree with TRBD1. V dropped 3 bases and J dropped 2; count of bases not matched to a gene: 19. This CDR3 comprises 20 residues. In germline, CDR1 is LGHDT, CDR2 YNNKEL (reference sequence). The CDR3 sequence: CASSHGTGKYGRSSQETQYF. The CDR3, as DNA: TGTGCCAGCAGCCATGGGACAGGGAAGTATGGACGAAGCTCACAAGAGACCCAGTACTTC.

The chain combines TRBV28 with TRBJ1-2, with D unresolved. The CDR3 covers 14 residues. Looked up from germline, CDR1 is MDHEN and CDR2 is SYDVKM. Deletions cut 2 bases from V and 0 bases from J, with 7 bases between. The CDR3 DNA reads TGTGCCAGCAGTTTACTCCAGGCTAACTATGGCTACACCTTC. Translating gives CASSLLQANYGYTF.

This chain connects TRBV5-1 to TRBJ2-6; weak D call: TRBD2 (5 bases). Trimming took off 5 bases at V and 4 bases at J, with 13 bases between the two ends. This CDR3 spans 15 amino acids. The germline gives CDR1 SGHRS, CDR2 YFSETQ. Written as DNA, the CDR3 is TGCGCCAGCAGTTCCGAGGGTTTCGGGGCCAACGTCCTGACTTTC. Translated: CASSSEGFGANVLTF.

The CDR3 nucleotides are TGTGCCAGCAATCCCGGGTTAGGTTCACCCCTCCACTTT. This encodes CASNPGLGSPLHF. The rearrangement joins TRBV2 to TRBJ1-6; D is unresolved. Germline V CDR1 and CDR2: SNHLY, FYNNEI. Deletions cut 7 bases from V and 9 bases from J, with 13 bases between. This CDR3 has 13 residues.

The V call is TRBV14, the J call TRBJ1-4; D gene ambiguous. The CDR3 length is 18 residues. V was shortened by 1 base and J by 1 base, with 16 bases between the two germline ends. CDR1 and CDR2 (germline): SGHDN, FVKESK. DNA for the CDR3: TGTGCCAGCAGCCAAGTTGCGACGGGGTCGGGAACTAATGAAAAACTGTTTTTT. As protein: CASSQVATGSGTNEKLFF.

The table lists this clone with a count of one. This chain links TRBV10-2 with TRBJ1-1, with 10 bases matching TRBD1. This CDR3 region has 13 residues. Germline CDR1 is WSHSY and CDR2 is SAAADI. The ends lost 2 bases at V and 7 bases at J; junction bases unmatched: 1. CDR3 bases: TGCGCCAGCAGTGAGGGGGACAGGGGTGAAGCTTTCTTT. As protein: CASSEGDRGEAFF.

This clone appeared once. This chain connects TRBV12-3 or TRBV12-4 to TRBJ1-2; D gene ambiguous. V was shortened by 3 bases and J by 8 bases, with 10 bases between the two germline ends. CDR3 length equals 12 residues. The DNA of the CDR3 is TGTGCCAGCAGTTTTAAAAAGTGGGGCTACACCTTC. Its protein product is CASSFKKWGYTF.

The V call is TRBV6-5, the J call TRBJ1-5, with D unresolved. V was pared by 5 bases and J by 6 bases, with 14 bases between. This CDR3 region has 14 residues. CDR1 and CDR2 from the germline V gene are MNHEY and SVGAGI. Here the CDR3 DNA reads TGTGCCAGCAGTACCTCGCGGACCCCTCAGCCCCAGCATTTT. Residues: CASSTSRTPQPQHF.

The rearrangement joins TRBV7-9 to TRBJ1-1; 7 positions match TRBD1. Germline CDR1 reads SEHNR; CDR2 reads FQNEAQ (reference sequence). The CDR3 consists of 13 residues. V was clipped by 2 bases and J by 6 bases; unmatched bases: 3. The CDR3 nucleotides are TGTGCCAGCAGCTTACCACAGGGGTCTGAAGCTTTCTTT. It specifies CASSLPQGSEAFF.

The chain uses TRBV5-6 and TRBJ1-6; 7 nucleotides line up with TRBD1. This CDR3 spans 14 amino acids. The germline V gene has CDR1 SGHDT and CDR2 YYEEEE. The junction had 4 bases not matched to a gene; V was cut back by 4 bases and J by 6 bases. The CDR3 sequence is CASSPGQPNSPLHF. CDR3 in DNA: TGTGCCAGCAGCCCGGGACAGCCTAATTCACCCCTCCACTTT. Using reference TRBV5-6 and TRBJ1-6 for the parts outside the CDR3, the full variable domain is DAGVTQSPTHLIKTRGQQVTLRCSPKSGHDTVSWYQQALGQGPQFIFQYYEEEERQRGNFPDRFSGHQFPNYSSELNVNALLLGDSALYLCASSPGQPNSPLHFGNGTRLTVT.

This sequence joins TRBV6-5 and TRBJ1-2, with D possibly being TRBD1 (6 bases). The CDR3 spans 15 residues. Trimming cost V 7 bases and J 4 bases, with 19 bases left between them. Looked up from germline, CDR1 is MNHEY and CDR2 is SVGAGI. The CDR3, as DNA: TGTGCCAGCACCGGGACAAGTACACTCGGCTATGGCTACACCTTC. Protein product: CASTGTSTLGYGYTF.

This chain uses TRBV18 with TRBJ2-2; 8 positions agree with TRBD1. The CDR3 consists of 14 residues. CDR1 KGHSH and CDR2 LQKENI come from the germline V gene. Unmatched junction bases numbered 3, after V lost 2 bases and J lost 7 bases. The CDR3 spells CASSPGQGHGELFF. The CDR3 coding sequence is TGTGCCAGCTCACCAGGACAGGGTCACGGGGAGCTGTTTTTT.

This sequence joins TRBV5-5 and TRBJ2-5, with 14 bases fitting TRBD2. J lost 6 bases, V lost 4 bases, and 8 bases had no gene match. Germline V gene lookup returns CDR1 SGHKS and CDR2 YYEKEE (reference sequence). This CDR3 contains 16 residues. CDR3 nucleotides: TGTGCCAGCAGCCCGGGACTAGCGGGGGCGAGTAAGACCCAGTACTTC. The encoded protein is CASSPGLAGASKTQYF.

This clone appeared once. V and J are TRBV19 and TRBJ1-5; D is perhaps TRBD1 (5 bases). Germline V gives CDR1 LNHDA, CDR2 SQIVND (reference sequence). The V end was cut by 6 bases, the J end by 5 bases, with 14 bases between. CDR3 length: 14 residues. The CDR3, as DNA: TGTGCCAGTAGAGAGACCTGGGGGGATCAGCCCCAGCATTTT. Translated, it gives CASRETWGDQPQHF.

This chain uses TRBV5-1 with TRBJ1-3; 9 positions match TRBD1. Trimming took 1 base from V and 4 from J; bases not matched to a gene: 6. Germline loops: CDR1 SGHRS, CDR2 YFSETQ. The length of the CDR3 is 16 residues. CDR3 DNA sequence: TGCGCCAGCAGCTTGTCTCAGGGGACAGGGGGAAACACCATATATTTT. It codes for CASSLSQGTGGNTIYF.

The chain links TRBV21-1 to TRBJ2-7; TRBD1 is taken as the D call from the table, unchecked against the DNA. TRBV21-1 is noted as a pseudogene. The CDR3 covers 20 residues. CDR3 loop: CASSKTAPPLGQPDPYEQYF. In nucleotides, the CDR3 is TGTGCCAGCAGCAAAACCGCACCCCCCCTTGGACAGCCGGACCCCTACGAGCAGTACTTC.

V gene TRBV3-1 (or the pseudogene TRBV3-2) combines with J gene TRBJ2-7, with TRBD2 as a possible D gene (6 bases). This CDR3 comprises 13 residues. Trimming stripped 5 bases from V and 9 bases from J, with 17 bases between. In germline, CDR1 is LGHDT, CDR2 YNNKEL (reference sequence). CDR3 loop: CASSFKDLGGQYF. Here the CDR3 DNA reads TGTGCCAGCAGCTTCAAAGATCTCGGGGGGCAGTACTTC.

The CDR3 loop reads CASSSPRGPQPYGYTF. DNA for the CDR3: TGTGCCAGCAGCTCTCCCAGGGGTCCTCAACCCTATGGCTACACCTTC. This rearrangement joins TRBV7-9 to TRBJ1-2, with a weak D call TRBD1 (6 bases). Germline V gives CDR1 SEHNR, CDR2 FQNEAQ (reference sequence). The V end lost 4 bases, the J end lost 4 bases, and 19 bases lay between the germline ends. This CDR3 has 16 residues.

The rearrangement joins TRBV7-6 to TRBJ2-5; D call uncertain. Germline V CDR1 and CDR2: SGHVS, FNYEAQ. Trimming took 3 bases from V and 4 from J, leaving 15 bases between them. CDR3 length equals 15 residues. CDR3 coding DNA: TGTGCCAGCAGCTTTTCCCCGGATCACCGAGAGACCCAGTACTTC. This codes for CASSFSPDHRETQYF.

The chain joins TRBV28 to TRBJ2-7, with 10 bases identical to TRBD2. The CDR3 runs 14 residues. CDR1 is MDHEN, CDR2 SYDVKM, per germline. Losses at the gene ends were 3 bases for V and 2 bases for J; bases not matched to a gene: 1. The CDR3 is CASSFSGGTYEQYF. The CDR3 nucleotides read TGTGCCAGCAGTTTTAGCGGGGGGACCTACGAGCAGTACTTC.

The chain is built from TRBV13 and TRBJ1-5, with TRBD1 matching 7 bases. In germline, CDR1 is PRHDT, CDR2 FYEKMQ (reference sequence). The V gene end was trimmed by 6 bases and the J gene end by 4 bases; junction bases not matched to a gene: 9. The CDR3 runs to 15 residues. CDR3 sequence: CASSSTTGHNQPQHF. CDR3 nucleotides: TGTGCCAGCAGTTCCACGACAGGGCATAATCAGCCCCAGCATTTT.